This TCR beta chain originates from a study of blood T cells in healthy people across ages (dated by TCRdb to 2013 to 2016). Context from the whole study: In model experiments, template switching captured about one uniquely barcoded TCR beta cDNA molecule for every two T cells. The study measured age-related changes in TCR beta repertoire diversity using deep sequencing normalized with unique cDNA molecular identifiers. Four age groups were formed from the donors: young (average roughly 16 years), middle-aged (around 39), aged (about 62) and long-lived (less than 85). Donors of different ages were randomly distributed across sequencing lanes to avoid experimental bias. Two additional independent replicas of 1 million unique cDNA reads from the same blood draw were analyzed for two donors (one aged 18 to 29 and one aged 80 or older). Broad study findings and their caveats: Estimates of total diversity from one million sequenced T cells were regarded as lower bounds and underestimates. Donor CMV infection status was unknown, potentially confounding age-related changes in expanded clonotypes. Observed TCR beta diversity per million T cells fell roughly linearly with age, and a significant reduction was already apparent by age about 36. The long-lived group showed more naive CD4+ T cells, fewer expanded clones and increased TCR diversity than the aged group, suggesting age selection. Conclusive comparison of naive and antigen-experienced compartments was prevented by the profiling of bulk unsorted PBMCs. Observed TCR beta diversity correlated strongly with the percentage of naive T cells measured by flow cytometry.

The library was generated by 5' RACE. The sequencing machine was an Illumina HiSeq 2500. A second PCR of roughly 7 to 12 cycles was run with a J-beta primer mix and a sample-barcoded 5' primer. A template-switch 5' adaptor carrying 12 random nucleotides introduced a unique molecular identifier onto each TCR beta cDNA molecule. Each sample yielded at least 3 million CDR3-containing paired-end reads. All of the RNA was converted into first-strand cDNA using the Mint cDNA synthesis kit, with a TRBC-specific oligonucleotide serving as the primer. Following uracil-DNA glycosylase treatment, a first 18-cycle PCR with universal primers M1SS and BC2_uni_R was performed on all cDNA. The study's processing was this. For normalization, 1 million high-quality reads were randomly selected from each sample, with every read carrying a distinct molecular identifier. Instead of being binned into consensus sequences, reads with shared molecular identifiers were discarded. MiTCR, run with a Q25 quality threshold and the strictest error-elimination algorithm, handled CDR3 identification, clonotype clustering and error correction. A nonparametric unseen species model with Euler transformation was used to estimate a lower bound on total TCR beta diversity. In TCRdb, the public reads were trimmed at Q25 with fastp and aligned with MiXCR, with productive beta chains retained. A single entry per CDR3 protein holds the most common genes and DNA from its merged rows. TCRdb, rather than the study authors, made the V and J calls. This sample has about 1.4 million distinct CDR3 sequences in its table, and approximately 59% of those were observed once. The ten most abundant clones make up over 6.5% of the sample.

With respect to this clonotype: Its antigen is not yet known. No qualities accompany the bases; no much larger clone lies one base away.

Based on the germline V gene, the CDR1 and CDR2 sequences are SGHTA and FQGNSA. The CDR3 runs 14 amino acids, cysteine and phenylalanine included. Only CDR3 DNA is held: 42 bases, read in frame from base 1. Systemically healthy Caucasian individuals from Russia, 35 to 50 in total and aged about 6 to 90 years, were included as donors. Roughly 9 milliliters of peripheral blood were drawn from each donor into EDTA-treated Vacutainer tubes. Ficoll-Paque density-gradient centrifugation was used to isolate PBMCs, with at least 6 million obtained per sample. Total RNA, at least 5 micrograms per sample, was extracted from PBMCs with Trizol reagent. Naive CD45RAhigh/CD27high T cell percentages were measured by flow cytometry on a PBMC aliquot from every donor.

Sequencing input: blood. The chain was built from TRBV7-2 and TRBJ1-4; no confident D gene assignment can be made. The J call may be incorrect, as the DNA end agrees better with TRBJ2-2. The sequence derives from a man between 18 and 35 years old in good health. Read as DNA, the sequence is TGTGCCAGCAGCTTAGAGTCTCGTCTCGGGGAGCTGTTTTTT. It codes for CASSLESRLGELFF.